Listed below are T cell receptor beta chains from one sample, sequenced in a study of T cell responses to AZD1222 COVID-19 vaccine. Sequencing used immunoSEQ multiplex PCR; TCRdb keeps in-frame clones, though not all of them. This table has under 150,000 clones, around 90% appearing once. Sequencing used peripheral blood, obtained on day 0 of MenACWY control vaccination. The receptors originated from an adult in good health. The conserved cysteine and the conserved F or W are not part of the CDR3 here.

TRBJ1-2,TRBV19,ASSNTNYGYT
TRBJ2-7,TRBV27,ASRGQSYEQY
TRBJ2-7,TRBV18,ASSPQGQFPYEQY
TRBJ1-5,TRBV19,ASSHPHQGVSNQPQH
TRBJ1-2,TRBV7-8,ASSARTINYGYT
TRBJ2-5,TRBV6-5,ANRQGWETQY
TRBJ2-3,TRBV6-4,ASSVETSPTDTQY
TRBJ2-1,TRBV7-9,ASSIGRLAGWDEQF
TRBJ2-4,TRBV5-1,ASSLAGGQNIQY
TRBJ2-6,TRBV7-6,ASSLAVQGYSGANVLT
TRBJ2-1,TRBV5-1,ASSFRGGVGDEQF
TRBJ2-1,TRBV5-4,ASSSRLAFDNEQF
TRBJ2-7,TRBV25-1,ASRGPYEQY
TRBJ2-2,TRBV5-1,ASSPSKPGLAGTGELF
TRBJ1-6,TRBV3-1/TRBV3-2,ASSQEELLASGSPLH
TRBJ2-1,TRBV11-3,ASSRSGFYNEQF
TRBJ2-7,TRBV7-9,ASESPSRTSYEQY
TRBJ2-7,TRBV2,ASRGDYLPEQY
TRBJ1-6,TRBV2,ASRRQTSYNSPLH
TRBJ1-5,TRBV30,AWSPGTTSQPQH
TRBJ2-7,TRBV18,ASSPEDGYEQY
TRBJ2-7,TRBV18,ASSLRDGTYEQY
TRBJ1-1,TRBV27,ASTPQAAWRNTEAF
TRBJ1-1,TRBV30,AWSVGSGHRNTEAF
TRBJ1-3,TRBV7-9,ASSLEKGQGVTIY
TRBJ2-7,TRBV7-8,ASSPRDRDSYEQY
TRBJ1-1,TRBV7-9,ASSSGQSMNTEAF
TRBJ2-5,TRBV9,ASSPVEVGTQY
TRBJ1-2,TRBV2,ASSLDRLNTFYGYT
TRBJ2-1,TRBV7-2,ASSLGGTSNEQF
TRBJ1-2,TRBV7-6,ASSLRVGVNYGYT
TRBJ2-1,TRBV6-4,ASRPGLAKGHEQF
TRBJ2-1,TRBV6-5,ASSRDRVGGGEQF
TRBJ1-2,TRBV30,ASGKGRSYT
TRBJ2-4,TRBV10-2,ASSESGGPWAKNIQY
TRBJ1-4,TRBV7-9,ASSLGAGEKLF
TRBJ1-2,TRBV28,ASSPPYGGLNYGYT
TRBJ2-2,TRBV20-1,SASFRGSRDTGELF
TRBJ2-1,TRBV10-3,AISERFLAGGDNEQF
TRBJ2-1,TRBV30,AWSQTSGRVAPYNEQF